The rows below give T cell receptor beta chains drawn from one sample of a study of identical twins. MiXCR, run by TCRdb on the 5' RACE reads, gives a single entry per CDR3 protein. The table includes 570,000 or so distinct CDR3 sequences, roughly 9.5% detected once. This sample also belongs to another study, concerning yellow fever vaccine responses in identical twins.

Sequenced material: PBMCs. These receptor sequences come from a woman younger than 35 in good health. The CDR3 runs from the conserved cysteine through the conserved F or W. A D gene is named only where the DNA matches it firmly. Expanded clones are given a class, and other clones once, few, many or no size at all.

V gene	D gene	J gene	clone size	CDR3 DNA	CDR3 protein
TRBV11-2	TRBD1	TRBJ2-6	-	TGTGCCAGCAGCTCCATCTCGACAGGGGGCGGAGGGGCCAACGTCCTGACTTTC	CASSSISTGGGGANVLTF
TRBV12-3/TRBV12-4	-	TRBJ2-1	-	TGTGCCAGCAGTCTAGGGGGTATCAGGTTCTTC	CASSLGGIRFF
TRBV20-1	-	TRBJ1-2	-	TGCAGTGCTAAGAGTTATGGCTACACCTTC	CSAKSYGYTF
TRBV4-3	-	TRBJ2-1	few	TGCGCCAGCAGCCAAGATGTGTTAATAAGGGGGAGGGGTTACAATGAGCAGTTCTTC	CASSQDVLIRGRGYNEQFF
TRBV28	TRBD2	TRBJ2-1	many	TGTGCCAGCAGCCCCCGACTAGCGAGGAATGAGCAGTTCTTC	CASSPRLARNEQFF
TRBV7-8	-	TRBJ2-5	-	TGTGCCAGCAGCTTACTCCCTACCCAGTACTTC	CASSLLPTQYF
TRBV20-1	TRBD1	TRBJ1-5	-	TGCAGTGCCGCCGTCAGGGGGTCAGGCAATCAGCCCCAGCATTTT	CSAAVRGSGNQPQHF
TRBV7-9	TRBD2	TRBJ2-5	few	TGTGCCAGCAGTCGCGGCCTAGCGGGAGGGCCGTCAGAGACCCAGTACTTC	CASSRGLAGGPSETQYF
TRBV9	TRBD1	TRBJ2-3	-	TGTGCCAGCAGCGCAGGGGGCTTAGGCACAGATACGCAGTATTTT	CASSAGGLGTDTQYF
TRBV5-1	-	TRBJ2-7	many	TGCGCCAGCAGCTTGGAATCAGGGGATACCTACGAGCAGTACTTC	CASSLESGDTYEQYF
TRBV20-1	TRBD2	TRBJ2-3	few	TGCAGTGCTCAGGGACTAGCGACATCCAGCACAGGGCCAGATACGCAGTATTTT	CSAQGLATSSTGPDTQYF
TRBV20-1	-	TRBJ2-6	few	TGCAGTGCTTCCCCGGAGGGTGGGGCCAACGTCCTGACTTTC	CSASPEGGANVLTF
TRBV7-9	TRBD1	TRBJ2-7	-	TGTGCCAGCAGCTCATCCGGGACAGGGCTGTCTAACGAGCAGTACTTC	CASSSSGTGLSNEQYF
TRBV5-1	TRBD2	TRBJ2-3	few	TGCGCCAGCAGCTTACTAGCGGGGAGGGCAGATACGCAGTATTTT	CASSLLAGRADTQYF
TRBV2	-	TRBJ2-1	few	TGTGCCAGCATGGAAGCTGGGGAGCAGTTCTTC	CASMEAGEQFF